The rows below give T cell receptor beta chains drawn from one sample of a study of blood T cell repertoires in COVID-19. Profiled with immunoSEQ multiplex PCR; TCRdb holds only in-frame clones, not every one. The data hold 150,000 to 200,000 clones, with approximately 75% observed a single time. Material: peripheral blood. The receptors were sampled from a human donor in a cohort sampled during active COVID-19. Each CDR3 is given with its conserved first and last residue. D genes are given only for firm matches. For some rows the clone size is stated as once, few or many, or as a class when expanded; others skip it.

D gene	CDR3 length	J gene	V gene	clone size	CDR3 protein	CDR3 DNA
TRBD1	14	TRBJ2-7	TRBV28	NA	CASSMDRGTYEQYF	TGTGCCAGTTCCATGGACAGGGGTACCTACGAGCAGTACTTC
TRBD1	15	TRBJ2-1	TRBV7-9	once	CASSTTTGALDEQFF	TGTGCCAGCAGCACCACGACAGGGGCACTGGATGAGCAGTTCTTC
NA	12	TRBJ2-7	TRBV5-5	NA	CASSFNGDEQYF	TGTGCCAGCAGCTTCAACGGGGACGAGCAGTACTTC
NA	15	TRBJ1-2	TRBV6-5	NA	CASSPREGSDYGYTF	TGTGCCAGCAGCCCACGCGAAGGGAGCGACTATGGCTACACCTTC
TRBD2	14	TRBJ2-7	TRBV10-1	NA	CASSEAGLANEQYF	TGCGCCAGCAGTGAGGCGGGACTAGCTAACGAGCAGTACTTC
NA	13	TRBJ1-2	TRBV5-4	NA	CASSRPGFYGYTF	TGTGCCAGCAGCCGCCCAGGGTTCTATGGCTACACCTTC
TRBD1	16	TRBJ1-1	TRBV6-2/TRBV6-3	NA	CASSRPGTGENTEAFF	TGTGCCAGCAGTCGACCCGGGACAGGTGAGAACACTGAAGCTTTCTTT
NA	11	TRBJ2-2	TRBV11-2	NA	CASRSGLELFF	TGTGCCAGCAGGTCCGGGTTAGAGCTGTTTTTT
NA	15	TRBJ2-1	TRBV9	NA	CASSVDSGAYNEQFF	TGTGCCAGCAGCGTAGATAGCGGAGCCTACAATGAGCAGTTCTTC
NA	14	TRBJ2-7	TRBV18	NA	CASSRGDRTYEQYF	TGTGCCAGCTCACGCGGGGACAGAACCTACGAGCAGTACTTC
NA	15	TRBJ1-3	TRBV7-2	NA	CASSLAVTGRNTIYF	TGTGCCAGCAGCTTAGCGGTGACAGGCAGAAACACCATATATTTT
NA	14	TRBJ1-4	TRBV5-1	NA	CASSSSGANEKLFF	TGCGCCAGCAGCTCTTCAGGGGCGAATGAAAAACTGTTTTTT
TRBD1	14	TRBJ2-2	TRBV5-1	NA	CASRSDRGPGELFF	TGCGCCAGCAGGTCGGACAGGGGGCCCGGGGAGCTGTTTTTT
NA	19	TRBJ2-7	TRBV21-1	NA	CASSKAVSIGTESSYEQYF	TGTGCCAGCAGCAAGGCCGTTTCCATCGGGACAGAAAGCTCCTACGAGCAGTACTTC
TRBD1	14	TRBJ2-1	TRBV6-2/TRBV6-3	NA	CASSDRDRGREQFF	TGTGCCAGCAGTGACCGGGACAGGGGACGTGAGCAGTTCTTC
NA	15	TRBJ1-5	TRBV4-1	NA	CASSQGESSNQPQHF	TGCGCCAGCAGCCAAGGAGAATCTAGCAATCAGCCCCAGCATTTT
NA	14	TRBJ2-1	TRBV27	NA	CASSPRSKTGEQFF	TGTGCCAGCAGTCCTAGATCCAAGACGGGTGAGCAGTTCTTC
NA	14	TRBJ1-3	TRBV7-2	NA	CASSLDRWRDTIYF	TGTGCCAGCAGCTTAGACAGGTGGAGGGACACCATATATTTT
NA	12	TRBJ1-3	TRBV28	NA	CASRVDSNTIYF	TGTGCCAGCAGAGTTGACTCGAACACCATATATTTT
NA	12	TRBJ1-4	TRBV7-8	few	CASSLLRRELFF	TGTGCCAGCAGCTTACTACGGAGAGAACTGTTTTTT
NA	12	TRBJ2-7	TRBV20-1	NA	CSASGGSYEQYF	TGCAGTGCTAGTGGAGGTTCCTACGAGCAGTACTTC
TRBD1	14	TRBJ2-5	TRBV5-6	NA	CASSHETGKETQYF	TGTGCCAGCAGCCACGAGACAGGGAAAGAGACCCAGTACTTC
NA	15	TRBJ1-3	TRBV5-1	NA	CASSPRDGGANTIYF	TGCGCCAGCAGCCCCCGCGACGGTGGGGCTAACACCATATATTTT
NA	15	TRBJ2-7	TRBV7-2	NA	CASSSQVAADYEQYF	TGTGCCAGCAGCTCACAGGTCGCAGCAGACTACGAGCAGTACTTC
NA	14	TRBJ1-6	TRBV6-5	NA	CAIKRSRDNSPLHF	TGTGCCATAAAGAGGAGCAGGGATAATTCACCCCTCCACTTT
NA	14	TRBJ1-4	TRBV5-8	NA	CATQTGGTNEKLFF	TGTGCCACGCAGACAGGAGGCACTAATGAAAAACTGTTTTTT
TRBD1	15	TRBJ2-1	TRBV7-3	few	CASSFRQGSYNEQFF	TGTGCCAGCAGCTTTCGACAGGGCTCCTACAATGAGCAGTTCTTC
TRBD1	15	TRBJ2-5	TRBV10-1	NA	CASSGQGAFVETQYF	TGCGCCAGCAGCGGACAGGGGGCTTTTGTGGAGACCCAGTACTTC
TRBD2	17	TRBJ2-1	TRBV5-4	NA	CASRPNPGLAGYNEQFF	TGTGCCAGCCGCCCTAATCCGGGACTAGCGGGGTACAATGAGCAGTTCTTC
NA	13	TRBJ2-7	TRBV7-2	NA	CASASSAPYEQYF	TGTGCCAGCGCCTCCAGTGCCCCCTACGAGCAGTACTTC
NA	12	TRBJ2-7	TRBV30	NA	CACTRESSEQYF	TGTGCCTGCACACGGGAGTCTTCCGAGCAGTACTTC
TRBD2	13	TRBJ2-7	TRBV2	NA	CASVAGGSYEQYF	TGTGCCAGTGTAGCGGGAGGGTCCTACGAGCAGTACTTC
NA	13	TRBJ2-1	TRBV18	NA	CASSPPGSFWQFF	TGTGCCAGCTCACCACCCGGTAGCTTTTGGCAGTTCTTC